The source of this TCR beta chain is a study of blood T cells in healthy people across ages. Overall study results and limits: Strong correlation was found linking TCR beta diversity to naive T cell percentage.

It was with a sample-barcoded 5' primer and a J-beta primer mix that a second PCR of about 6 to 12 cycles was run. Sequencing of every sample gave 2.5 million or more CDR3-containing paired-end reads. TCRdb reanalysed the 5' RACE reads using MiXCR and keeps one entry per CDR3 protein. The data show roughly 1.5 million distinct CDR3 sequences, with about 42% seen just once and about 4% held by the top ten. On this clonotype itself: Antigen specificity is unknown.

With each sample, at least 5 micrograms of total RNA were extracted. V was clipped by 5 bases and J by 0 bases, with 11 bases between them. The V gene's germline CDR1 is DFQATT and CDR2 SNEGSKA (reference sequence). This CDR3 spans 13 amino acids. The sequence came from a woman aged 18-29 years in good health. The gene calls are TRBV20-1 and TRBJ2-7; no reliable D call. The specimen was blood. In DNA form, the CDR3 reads TGCAGTGCTTTTCAGGAGAGCTCCTACGAGCAGTACTTC. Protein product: CSAFQESSYEQYF.